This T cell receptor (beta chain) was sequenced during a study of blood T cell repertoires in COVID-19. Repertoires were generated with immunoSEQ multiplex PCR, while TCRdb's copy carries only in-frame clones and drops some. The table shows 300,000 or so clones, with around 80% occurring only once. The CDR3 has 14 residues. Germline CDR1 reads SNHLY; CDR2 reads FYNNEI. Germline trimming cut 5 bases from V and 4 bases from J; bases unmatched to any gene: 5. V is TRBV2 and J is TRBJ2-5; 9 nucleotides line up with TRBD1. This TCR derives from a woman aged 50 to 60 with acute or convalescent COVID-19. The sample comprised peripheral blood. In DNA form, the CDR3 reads TGTGCCAGCAGTTTAGGGACAGGGCCAGAGACCCAGTACTTC. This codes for CASSLGTGPETQYF.